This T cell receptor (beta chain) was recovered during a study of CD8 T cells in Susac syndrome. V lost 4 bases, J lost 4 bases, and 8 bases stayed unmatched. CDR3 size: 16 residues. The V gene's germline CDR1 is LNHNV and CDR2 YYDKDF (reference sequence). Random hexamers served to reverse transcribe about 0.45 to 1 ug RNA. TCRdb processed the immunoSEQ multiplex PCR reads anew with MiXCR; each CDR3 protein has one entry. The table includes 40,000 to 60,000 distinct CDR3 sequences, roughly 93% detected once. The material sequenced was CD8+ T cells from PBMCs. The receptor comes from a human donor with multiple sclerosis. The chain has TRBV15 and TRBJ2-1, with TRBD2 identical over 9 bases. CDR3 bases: TGTGCCACCAGCAACCTAGCGGGGCCCCCGTACAATGAGCAGTTCTTC. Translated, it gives CATSNLAGPPYNEQFF.